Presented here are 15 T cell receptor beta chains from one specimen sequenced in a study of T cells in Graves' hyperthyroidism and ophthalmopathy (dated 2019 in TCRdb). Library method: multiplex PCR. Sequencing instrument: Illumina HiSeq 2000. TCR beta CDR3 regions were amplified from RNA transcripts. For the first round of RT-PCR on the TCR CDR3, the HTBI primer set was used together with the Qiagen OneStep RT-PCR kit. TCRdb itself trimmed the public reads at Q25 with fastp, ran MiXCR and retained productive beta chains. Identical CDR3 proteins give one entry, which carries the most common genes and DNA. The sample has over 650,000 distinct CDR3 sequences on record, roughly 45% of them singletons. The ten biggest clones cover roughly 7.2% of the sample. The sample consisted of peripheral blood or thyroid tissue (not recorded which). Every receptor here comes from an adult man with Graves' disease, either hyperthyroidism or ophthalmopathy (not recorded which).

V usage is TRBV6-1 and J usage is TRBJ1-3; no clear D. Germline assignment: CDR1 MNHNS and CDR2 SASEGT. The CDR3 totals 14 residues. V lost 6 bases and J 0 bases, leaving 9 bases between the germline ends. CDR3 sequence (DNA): TGTGCCAGCAGGGAAATTAGCTCTGGAAACACCATATATTTT. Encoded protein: CASREISSGNTIYF.

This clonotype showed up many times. The DNA of the CDR3 is TGTGCCAGCAGTAAACGAGGGGGAGACACCATATATTTT. Translated, it gives CASSKRGGDTIYF. This chain uses TRBV2 with TRBJ1-3, with D possibly being TRBD1 (6 bases). The CDR3 contains 13 residues. In germline, CDR1 is SNHLY, CDR2 FYNNEI. Trimming removed 5 bases from V and 8 bases from J, with 13 bases in between.

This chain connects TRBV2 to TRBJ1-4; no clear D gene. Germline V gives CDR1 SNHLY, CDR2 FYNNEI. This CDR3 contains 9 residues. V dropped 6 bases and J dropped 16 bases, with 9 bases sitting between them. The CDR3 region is CASSPRQFF. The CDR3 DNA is TGTGCCAGCAGCCCCAGACAGTTTTTT.

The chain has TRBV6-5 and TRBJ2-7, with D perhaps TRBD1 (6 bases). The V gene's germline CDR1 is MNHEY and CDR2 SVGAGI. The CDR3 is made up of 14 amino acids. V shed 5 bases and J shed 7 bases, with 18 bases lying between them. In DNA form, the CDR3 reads TGTGCCAGCAGTGCCCGGACAGTCTCCTGGGAGCAGTACTTC. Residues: CASSARTVSWEQYF.

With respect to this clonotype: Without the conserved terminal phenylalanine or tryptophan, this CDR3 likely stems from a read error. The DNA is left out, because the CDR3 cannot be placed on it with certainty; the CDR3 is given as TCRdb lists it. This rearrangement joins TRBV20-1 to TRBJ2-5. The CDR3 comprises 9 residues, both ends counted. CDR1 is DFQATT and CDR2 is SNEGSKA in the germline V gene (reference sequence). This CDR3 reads CSARDGRHQ.

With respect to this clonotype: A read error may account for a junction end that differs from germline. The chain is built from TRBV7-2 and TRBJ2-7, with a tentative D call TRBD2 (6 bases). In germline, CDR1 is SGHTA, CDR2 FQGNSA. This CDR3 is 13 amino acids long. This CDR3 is CASSLEVSSELYF. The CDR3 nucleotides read TGTGCCAGCAGCTTAGAAGTATCTAGCGAGCTGTACTTC.

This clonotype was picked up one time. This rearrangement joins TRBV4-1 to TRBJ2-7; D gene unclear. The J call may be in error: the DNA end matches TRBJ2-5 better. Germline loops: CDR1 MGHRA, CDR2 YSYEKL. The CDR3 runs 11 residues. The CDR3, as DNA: TGCAGCGTGGTCCTACAAGAGACCCAGTACTTC. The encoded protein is CSVVLQETQYF.

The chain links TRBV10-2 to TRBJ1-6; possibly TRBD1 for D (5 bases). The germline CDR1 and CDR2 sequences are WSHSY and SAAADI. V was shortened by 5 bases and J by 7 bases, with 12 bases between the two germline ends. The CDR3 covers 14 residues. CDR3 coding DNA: TGCGCCAGCAGTAATTACGGGGGGAATTCACCCCTCCACTTT. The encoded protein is CASSNYGGNSPLHF.

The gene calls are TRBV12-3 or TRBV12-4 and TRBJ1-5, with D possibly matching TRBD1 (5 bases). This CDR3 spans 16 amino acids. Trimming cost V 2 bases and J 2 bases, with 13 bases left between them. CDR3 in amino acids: CASSLTQGRGNQPQHF. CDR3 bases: TGTGCCAGCAGTTTAACCCAGGGTAGGGGCAATCAGCCCCAGCATTTT.

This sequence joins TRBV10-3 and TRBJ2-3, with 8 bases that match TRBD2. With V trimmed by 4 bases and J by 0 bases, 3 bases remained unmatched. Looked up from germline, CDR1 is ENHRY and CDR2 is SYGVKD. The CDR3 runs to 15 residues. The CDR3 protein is CAISGTSISTDTQYF. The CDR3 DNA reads TGTGCCATCAGTGGGACTAGCATTAGCACAGATACGCAGTATTTT.

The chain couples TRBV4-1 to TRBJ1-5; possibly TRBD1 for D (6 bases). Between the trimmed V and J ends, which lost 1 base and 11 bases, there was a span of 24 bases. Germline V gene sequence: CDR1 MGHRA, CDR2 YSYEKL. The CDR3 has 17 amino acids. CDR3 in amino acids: CASSQVGGAWARGSQHF. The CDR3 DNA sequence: TGCGCCAGCAGCCAAGTTGGGGGCGCATGGGCAAGGGGTTCCCAGCATTTT.

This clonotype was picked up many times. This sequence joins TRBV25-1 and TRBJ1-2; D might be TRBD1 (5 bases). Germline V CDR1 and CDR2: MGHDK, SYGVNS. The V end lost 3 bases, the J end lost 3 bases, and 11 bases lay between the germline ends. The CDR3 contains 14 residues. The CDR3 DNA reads TGTGCCAGCAGTGACTGGGGCGCCTACTATGGCTACACCTTC. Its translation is CASSDWGAYYGYTF.

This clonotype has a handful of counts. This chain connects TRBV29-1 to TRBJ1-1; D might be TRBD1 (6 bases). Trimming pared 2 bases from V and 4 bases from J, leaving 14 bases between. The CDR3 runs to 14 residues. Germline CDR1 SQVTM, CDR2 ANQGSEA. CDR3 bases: TGCAGCGTTGAAATGGGGGGCGCCCCCACTGAAGCTTTCTTT. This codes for CSVEMGGAPTEAFF.

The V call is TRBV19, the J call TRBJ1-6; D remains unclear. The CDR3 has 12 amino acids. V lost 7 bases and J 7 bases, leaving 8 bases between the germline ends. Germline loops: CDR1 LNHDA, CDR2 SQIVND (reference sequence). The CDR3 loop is CASTSLNSPLHF. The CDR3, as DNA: TGTGCCAGTACAAGCTTAAATTCACCCCTCCACTTT.

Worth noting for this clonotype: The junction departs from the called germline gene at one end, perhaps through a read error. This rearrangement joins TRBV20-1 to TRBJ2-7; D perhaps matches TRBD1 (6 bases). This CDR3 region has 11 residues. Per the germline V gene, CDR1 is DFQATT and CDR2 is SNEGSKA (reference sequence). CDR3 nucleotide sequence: TGCAGTGCTACTAGGGGGTACGAGAAGTACTTC. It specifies CSATRGYEKYF.